One and the same sample provided the 12 T cell receptor beta chains below, sequenced in a study of control samples from healthy donors and cancer patients. Measured with immunoSEQ multiplex PCR; TCRdb has only the in-frame clones, and not every one. Among some 45,000 clones listed, 70% to 90% were seen once. Material: blood. These receptors were taken from a man aged 55 to 70 in good health.

This chain joins TRBV28 and TRBJ1-1; D gene unclear. Germline CDR1 MDHEN, CDR2 SYDVKM. V lost 1 base to trimming and J lost 5 bases, with 5 bases between them. The length of the CDR3 is 12 residues. The CDR3 nucleotides read TGTGCCAGCAGTTTATTGGGAACTGAAGCTTTCTTT. This gives the protein CASSLLGTEAFF.

J is TRBJ1-4 and V is TRBV5-3; tentatively, D is TRBD1 (5 bases). TRBV5-3 carries the ORF label, with uncertain function. The CDR3 consists of 12 residues. The V gene lost 9 bases and the J gene lost 0 bases, with 6 bases spanning the gap. In DNA form, the CDR3 reads TGTGCCAAGACAGCAACTAATGAAAAACTGTTTTTT. Protein sequence: CAKTATNEKLFF.

The V and J genes are TRBV29-1 and TRBJ1-1; no reliable D call. Germline CDR1 and CDR2: SQVTM and ANQGSEA. Trimming took 2 bases from V and 1 from J, leaving 8 bases between them. This CDR3 region has 13 residues. The CDR3: CSVERPSNTEAFF. CDR3 bases: TGCAGCGTTGAACGGCCCTCGAACACTGAAGCTTTCTTT.

The chain uses TRBV4-3 and TRBJ2-7; 8 nucleotides align to TRBD1. J gave up 0 bases and V 4 bases, and 11 bases lay outside the gene matches. CDR1 is LGHNA and CDR2 is YSLEER in the germline V gene. This CDR3 spans 17 amino acids. CDR3 protein: CASSPGQGRFASYEQYF. The CDR3 bases are TGCGCCAGCAGCCCAGGACAGGGTCGGTTCGCCTCCTACGAGCAGTACTTC.

In this sample, this clone is medium-sized. The chain uses TRBV14 and TRBJ2-3, with 11 bases lining up with TRBD2. Looked up from germline, CDR1 is SGHDN and CDR2 is FVKESK. The CDR3 is 16 amino acids. Trimming at V came to 4 bases and at J to 4 bases, leaving 7 bases not matched to a gene. CDR3 loop: CASSLLAGGGADTQYF. The CDR3 region has the DNA TGTGCCAGCAGCCTCCTAGCGGGAGGTGGAGCAGATACGCAGTATTTT.

The genes are TRBV4-3 and TRBJ2-2; 8 bases fit TRBD2. Trimming cost V 4 bases and J 1 base; bases outside gene matches: 8. The germline V gene has CDR1 LGHNA and CDR2 YSLEER. The CDR3 has 17 residues. This CDR3 reads CASSRDLSGENTGELFF. The CDR3 DNA sequence: TGCGCCAGCAGCCGGGACCTTAGCGGGGAGAACACCGGGGAGCTGTTTTTT.

This rearrangement joins TRBV6-6 to TRBJ2-3; D is possibly TRBD1 (6 bases). Germline-derived CDR1 and CDR2 are MNHNY and SVGAGI (reference sequence). The length of the CDR3 is 14 residues. Between the trimmed V and J ends, which lost 2 bases and 6 bases, there was a span of 12 bases. CDR3 nucleotides: TGTGCCAGCAGTTACAGGGACAAAAAGGATACGCAGTATTTT. It codes for CASSYRDKKDTQYF.

The gene calls are TRBV7-2 and TRBJ2-3; D gene ambiguous. The CDR3 spans 13 residues. Germline CDR1 reads SGHTA; CDR2 reads FQGNSA. V lost 8 bases to trimming and J lost 4 bases, with 13 bases between them. The CDR3 reads CASRVSSSDTQYF. As DNA, the CDR3 is TGTGCCAGCCGAGTTTCTTCATCAGATACGCAGTATTTT.

The rearrangement uses TRBV2 and TRBJ2-5, with D possibly TRBD1 on 6 matching bases. V shed 4 bases and J shed 4 bases, with 19 bases lying between them. The CDR3 runs 16 residues. The germline CDR1 and CDR2 sequences are SNHLY and FYNNEI. The CDR3 here is CASSVELARGGETQYF. The DNA of the CDR3 is TGTGCCAGCAGTGTGGAATTAGCGCGAGGGGGAGAGACCCAGTACTTC.

V gene TRBV5-1 combines with J gene TRBJ2-2; TRBD1 or TRBD2 may be the D gene (5 bases each). V shed 4 bases and J shed 2 bases, with 18 bases lying between them. This CDR3 region has 17 residues. Germline CDR1 and CDR2: SGHRS and YFSETQ. The CDR3 loop is CASSPGRGSANTGELFF. The CDR3 DNA is TGCGCCAGCAGCCCGGGAAGGGGCAGTGCTAACACCGGGGAGCTGTTTTTT.

The chain couples TRBV7-9 to TRBJ2-3; the D gene is possibly TRBD2 (7 bases). Trimming shortened V by 1 base and J by 2 bases, and 13 bases separated the two germline ends. The CDR3 totals 16 residues. Germline V lookup: CDR1 SEHNR, CDR2 FQNEAQ (reference sequence). In nucleotides, the CDR3 is TGTGCCAGCAGCTTAGTGTCGGGGGGCATCACAGATACGCAGTATTTT. Amino acid sequence: CASSLVSGGITDTQYF.

V gene TRBV4-2 combines with J gene TRBJ1-2, with D unresolved. The CDR3 is 14 amino acids. Germline CDR1 LGHNA, CDR2 YNFKEQ. V lost 1 base to trimming and J lost 3 bases, with 9 bases between them. CDR3 amino acids: CASSQGNGHYGYTF. The CDR3 DNA reads TGTGCCAGCAGCCAAGGCAACGGACACTATGGCTACACCTTC.